The rows below give T cell receptor beta chains drawn from one sample of a study of technical replicates of blood from several donors. Clones were sequenced by immunoSEQ multiplex PCR, and TCRdb holds only the in-frame ones, with some missing. The sample consists of tens of thousands of clones, 95% to 97% of them appearing once. The sample taken for sequencing was T cells isolated from PBMCs. These receptors were obtained from a human donor in good health. The CDR3 runs from the conserved cysteine through the conserved F or W. The order of the fields is clone size, J gene, V gene, D gene, CDR3 DNA, CDR3 protein. The D gene is left open where the match is weak. Only some rows state a clone size, as once, few, many or a class for expanded clones.

once,TRBJ2-3,TRBV27,-,TGTGCCAGCAGTTTATCGGGACTTCGCACAGATACGCAGTATTTT,CASSLSGLRTDTQYF
-,TRBJ2-7,TRBV9,TRBD2,TGTGCCAGCAGCGCCGGGACTAGCTCTTCGACGCCGTACGAGCAGTACTTC,CASSAGTSSSTPYEQYF
-,TRBJ2-7,TRBV27,TRBD1,TGTGCCACCTTGGGACAGGCCTACGAGCAGTACTTC,CATLGQAYEQYF
-,TRBJ1-2,TRBV7-2,-,TGTGCCAGCAGCTTAGCACAGGGCTATGGCTACACCTTC,CASSLAQGYGYTF
-,TRBJ1-2,TRBV4-3,-,TGCGCCAGCAGCCAAGGACCCAAGGGGGTTGGCTACACCTTC,CASSQGPKGVGYTF
-,TRBJ2-7,TRBV28,TRBD2,TGTGCCAGCAGTTTACCCCAGACTAGCGGAAGCTCCTACGAGCAGTACTTC,CASSLPQTSGSSYEQYF
-,TRBJ2-5,TRBV7-9,TRBD1,TGTGCCAGCCGTGGGGACAGGCTGCAGCAAGAGACCCAGTACTTC,CASRGDRLQQETQYF
-,TRBJ2-2,TRBV28,TRBD1,TGTGCCAGCAGTGTGACAGGGCCCTCCACCGGGGAGCTGTTTTTT,CASSVTGPSTGELFF
-,TRBJ2-1,TRBV6-4,TRBD2,TGTGCCAGCAGTGACGGCGGGAGTTTATACAATGAGCAGTTCTTC,CASSDGGSLYNEQFF
-,TRBJ2-2,TRBV21-1,-,TGTGCCAGCAGCAAAGGGGGGACAGGTTCGAACACCGGGGAGCTGTTTTTT,CASSKGGTGSNTGELFF
-,TRBJ2-7,TRBV18,-,TGTGCCAGCTCCTCCGCTGCCAGCTACGAGCAGTACTTC,CASSSAASYEQYF
-,TRBJ1-1,TRBV28,TRBD1,TGTGCCAGCAGTCAGGACAGGGGTCCTACGGGGGCTTTCTTT,CASSQDRGPTGAFF
-,TRBJ2-7,TRBV5-1,-,TGCGCCAGCAGCTTGGGTCGGGAATTGCTCCACGAGCAGTACTTC,CASSLGRELLHEQYF
-,TRBJ1-5,TRBV6-5,-,TGTGCCAGCAGTTACCGCTCCGGTCAGCCCCAGCATTTT,CASSYRSGQPQHF
-,TRBJ1-1,TRBV2,-,TGTGCCAGCACTCCACAGGATTTGTACACTGAAGCTTTCTTT,CASTPQDLYTEAFF
-,TRBJ1-4,TRBV7-9,TRBD1,TGTGCCGGCCCCCCCCAGGGGGTGGAGAGGATTGAAAAACTGTTTTTT,CAGPPQGVERIEKLFF
-,TRBJ2-1,TRBV5-8,-,TGTGCCAGCGGGAGGCTTAGCTCCTACAATGAGCAGTTCTTC,CASGRLSSYNEQFF
once,TRBJ2-1,TRBV6-6,-,TGTGCCAGCACACCGACAGGTGACAATGAGCAGTTCTTC,CASTPTGDNEQFF
-,TRBJ1-1,TRBV28,-,TGTGCCAGCAGTTTATCCCCCCGAGTAGTCCTGAACACTGAAGCTTTCTTT,CASSLSPRVVLNTEAFF
-,TRBJ1-4,TRBV9,-,TGTGCCAGCACCAGAGACCAGGGGCGGACTAATGAAAAACTGTTTTTT,CASTRDQGRTNEKLFF
-,TRBJ2-1,TRBV5-1,TRBD2,TGCGCCAGCAGATACGGACTAGCGGGAGCAGTGGATGAGCAGTTCTTC,CASRYGLAGAVDEQFF
-,TRBJ2-1,TRBV9,TRBD1,TGTGCCAGCAGCGCCTGGACAGGGGACAATGAGCAGTTCTTC,CASSAWTGDNEQFF
once,TRBJ1-1,TRBV6-7,-,TGTGCCCCTAGGGGCCCGCCCGCTACGGACGTTGGGACTGAAGCTTTCTTT,CAPRGPPATDVGTEAFF
-,TRBJ2-1,TRBV7-3,TRBD2,TGTGCCAGCACCGAGACTAGCGGGAGCCCTGAGCAGTTCTTC,CASTETSGSPEQFF
-,TRBJ2-7,TRBV30,TRBD1,TGTGCCTGTTCAGGGGGTCTGGACTACGAGCAGTACTTC,CACSGGLDYEQYF
-,TRBJ1-5,TRBV7-2,-,TGTGCCAGCGGCCGAAATGGTTGGGGGGATCAGCCCCAGCATTTT,CASGRNGWGDQPQHF
-,TRBJ1-5,TRBV30,-,TGTGCCTGGAGCCGTGCAGGGTGGAGCAATCAGCCCCAGCATTTT,CAWSRAGWSNQPQHF
-,TRBJ1-1,TRBV6-6,-,TGTGCCAGCAGCCCGACAGTTATGAACACTGAAGCTTTCTTT,CASSPTVMNTEAFF
-,TRBJ1-2,TRBV9,-,TGTGCCAGCAGCGCCAGACTCAGGGGCTACTATGGCTACACCTTC,CASSARLRGYYGYTF
-,TRBJ1-1,TRBV4-3,TRBD1,TGCGCCAGCAGCCCCTCTACAGGGGGCCTGAACACTGAAGCTTTCTTT,CASSPSTGGLNTEAFF
-,TRBJ1-5,TRBV29-1,TRBD1,TGCAGCGTGGGGACAGGACATCAGCCCCAGCATTTT,CSVGTGHQPQHF
-,TRBJ2-7,TRBV5-6,-,TGTGCCAGCAGCTTGCAGGGGTTGGGAAACTACGAGCAGTACTTC,CASSLQGLGNYEQYF
-,TRBJ2-7,TRBV20-1,TRBD1,TGCAGTACAGGGGGCCCCAACGAGCAGTACTTC,CSTGGPNEQYF
-,TRBJ2-7,TRBV4-3,TRBD2,TGCGCCAGCAGCCATGAGACTAGCTTTGCCTACGAGCAGTACTTC,CASSHETSFAYEQYF
-,TRBJ2-7,TRBV11-2,-,TGTGCCAGCAGCTTGGGCGTCTCCTACGAGCAGTACTTC,CASSLGVSYEQYF
-,TRBJ1-2,TRBV5-1,-,TGCGCCAGCAGCTTGCAAACGGGTGACTATGGCTACACCTTC,CASSLQTGDYGYTF
-,TRBJ1-1,TRBV10-2,-,TGCGCCAGCAGCCGACAGGTATCCACTGAAGCTTTCTTT,CASSRQVSTEAFF
-,TRBJ1-1,TRBV19,-,TGTGCCAGTAGTATTACAGGGTTTGTCACTGAAGCTTTCTTT,CASSITGFVTEAFF
-,TRBJ2-2,TRBV5-6,-,TGTGCCAGCAGCTTGTATGTGCGGGACGCCGGGGAGCTGTTTTTT,CASSLYVRDAGELFF
once,TRBJ1-5,TRBV6-5,-,TGTGCCAGCAGTCCATTTGGCTGGCAGCCCCAGCATTTT,CASSPFGWQPQHF
-,TRBJ2-3,TRBV6-1,TRBD2,TGTGCCAGCCTACGACTAGCGGGAGGAGATACGCAGTATTTT,CASLRLAGGDTQYF
-,TRBJ2-2,TRBV7-2,-,TGTGCCAGCTCGGTACGGTCGGGAGTAACCGGGGAGCTGTTTTTT,CASSVRSGVTGELFF
-,TRBJ1-2,TRBV5-1,-,TGCGCCAGCAGCTTGGCCCCAGACCACGGGTATGGCTACACCTTC,CASSLAPDHGYGYTF
-,TRBJ2-3,TRBV5-6,TRBD2,TGTGCCAGCAGATTTGGACTAGCGGGTTACACAGATACGCAGTATTTT,CASRFGLAGYTDTQYF
-,TRBJ1-1,TRBV30,-,TGTGCCTGGAGTCGAGGGGGAACAATGAACACTGAAGCTTTCTTT,CAWSRGGTMNTEAFF
-,TRBJ2-7,TRBV30,TRBD2,TGTGCCGGAGAACTAGCGGGGGACTACGAGCAGTACTTC,CAGELAGDYEQYF
-,TRBJ2-7,TRBV2,-,TGTGCCAGCGTCGAAGGGGGAATTGAGTACTTC,CASVEGGIEYF
-,TRBJ2-1,TRBV6-1,-,TGTGCCAGCAATAGAGGACAGCCCAATGAGCAGTTCTTC,CASNRGQPNEQFF
once,TRBJ1-5,TRBV9,-,TGTGCCAGCAGCAGTGGAACAGGGTGGGGGCAGCCCCAGCATTTT,CASSSGTGWGQPQHF
-,TRBJ2-6,TRBV7-9,-,TGTGCCAGCAACTTAGAAACAACGCCTGGGGCCAACGTCCTGACTTTC,CASNLETTPGANVLTF
few,TRBJ2-2,TRBV6-6,-,TGTGCCAGCAGTTACCGGGGGAACACCGGGGAGCTGTTTTTT,CASSYRGNTGELFF
-,TRBJ2-1,TRBV6-5,-,TGTGCCAGCAGCCGGCTAGCAAATGAGCAGTTCTTC,CASSRLANEQFF
-,TRBJ1-3,TRBV10-3,TRBD1,TGTGCCATCAATCCGACAGGGCCCTCTGGAAACACCATATATTTT,CAINPTGPSGNTIYF
-,TRBJ2-1,TRBV7-2,-,TGTGCCAGCAGCTTGGAATTCGGTAGCACGGCTGAGCAGTTCTTC,CASSLEFGSTAEQFF
-,TRBJ2-3,TRBV6-5,-,TGTGCCACACGGGGTTTAACTATCACAGATACGCAGTATTTT,CATRGLTITDTQYF